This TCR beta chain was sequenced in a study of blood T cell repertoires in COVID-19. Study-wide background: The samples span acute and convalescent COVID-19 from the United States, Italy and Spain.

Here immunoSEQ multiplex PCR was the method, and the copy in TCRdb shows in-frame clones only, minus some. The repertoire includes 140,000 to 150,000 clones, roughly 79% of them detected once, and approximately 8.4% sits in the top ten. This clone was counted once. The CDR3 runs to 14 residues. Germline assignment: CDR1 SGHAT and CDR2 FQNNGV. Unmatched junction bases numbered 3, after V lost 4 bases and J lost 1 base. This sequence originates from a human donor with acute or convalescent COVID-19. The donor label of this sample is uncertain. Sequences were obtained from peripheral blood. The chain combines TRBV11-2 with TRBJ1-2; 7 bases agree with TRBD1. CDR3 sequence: CASSSGTVNYGYTF. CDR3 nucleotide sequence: TGTGCCAGCAGCTCCGGGACAGTTAACTATGGCTACACCTTC.